Listed here are 4 T cell receptor beta chains from one sample, sequenced in a study of blood T cell repertoires in COVID-19. The protocol was immunoSEQ multiplex PCR, while the TCRdb copy is restricted to in-frame clones and leaves out a portion. This sample has about 220,000 clones, with approximately 78% found just once. The sample comprised peripheral blood. All receptors come from a woman aged 65 to 85 with COVID-19, enrolled during active disease.

V gene TRBV27 combines with J gene TRBJ1-6; D not resolved. With 6 bases removed from V and 14 bases from J, the gap between germline ends came to 11 bases. Germline values: CDR1 MNHEY, CDR2 SMNVEV (reference sequence). The CDR3 contains 11 residues. CDR3 loop: CASRGAGALHF. The CDR3 DNA follows: TGTGCCAGCAGGGGAGCTGGCGCCCTCCACTTT.

Regarding this clone: Other DNA sequences in this specimen translate into the identical CDR3. This chain links TRBV30 with TRBJ1-1; no clear D gene. The germline V and J ends were trimmed by 0 bases and 2 bases, with 7 bases remaining between them. This CDR3 has 13 amino acids. Germline values: CDR1 GTSNPN, CDR2 SVGIG (reference sequence). CDR3 sequence: CAWSVTRNTEAFF. In DNA, the CDR3 is TGTGCCTGGAGTGTAACCAGAAACACTGAAGCTTTCTTT. The whole variable domain, filled in from reference TRBV30 and TRBJ1-1, reads SQTIHQWPATLVQPVGSPLSLECTVEGTSNPNLYWYRQAAGRGLQLLFYSVGIGQISSEVPQNLSASRPQDRQFILSSKKLLLSDSGFYLCAWSVTRNTEAFFGQGTRLTVV.

The DNA for the CDR3 is TGTGCCAGCAGTCCACCGGTCGGGGGCCAAGAGACCCAGTACTTC. As protein: CASSPPVGGQETQYF. The chain is built from TRBV28 and TRBJ2-5; possibly TRBD2 for D (6 bases). Germline-derived CDR1 and CDR2 are MDHEN and SYDVKM. This CDR3 has 15 residues. V lost 5 bases to trimming and J lost 1 base, with 14 bases between them. Variable domain in full (rest from reference TRBV28 and TRBJ2-5): DVKVTQSSRYLVKRTGEKVFLECVQDMDHENMFWYRQDPGLGLRLIYFSYDVKMKEKGDIPEGYSVSREKKERFSLILESASTNQTSMYLCASSPPVGGQETQYFGPGTRLLVL.

The rearrangement uses TRBV28 and TRBJ2-7; 9 nucleotides align to TRBD1. The CDR3 runs 14 residues. The germline gives CDR1 MDHEN, CDR2 SYDVKM. J gave up 3 bases and V 5 bases, and 5 bases lay outside the gene matches. CDR3 nucleotide sequence: TGTGCCAGCAGTCCCGGGACAGGGAACTACGAGCAGTACTTC. Translating it yields CASSPGTGNYEQYF.